This T cell receptor (beta chain) was found in a study of shared clonotypes between healthy human individuals. Assay runs were performed at deep level. Spread over ten immunoSEQ deep assay plates, unsorted PBMC DNA underwent sequencing. Authors' processing steps: ImmunoSEQ junction-only sequences lacked quality scores, so their filtering differed. TCRdb's copy holds only in-frame clones and misses some; the assay was immunoSEQ multiplex PCR. That table furnishes V, J and clone size, whereas the DNA furnished D and trimming. The sample records roughly 500,000 clones, 79% being singletons. V was clipped by 1 base and J by 2 bases, with 12 bases between them. The CDR3 is 15 residues long. Germline V gives CDR1 MGHRA, CDR2 YSYEKL. The study used 100 million or so PBMCs per unsorted sample for genomic DNA.

Sequencing was done on a sample of PBMCs. The genes are TRBV4-1 and TRBJ2-7; weak D call: TRBD2 (6 bases). The receptor was derived from a woman aged 40-49 years in good health. Some clones in this sample may be carry-over from other donors' samples. In DNA, the CDR3 is TGCGCCAGCAGCCAAGGGTGGGGGGTTCCCTACGAGCAGTACTTC. It specifies CASSQGWGVPYEQYF.